A single sample is the source of the 10 T cell receptor beta chains below, sequenced in a study of PD-L1 blockade in urothelial cancer. Sequencing used immunoSEQ multiplex PCR; TCRdb keeps in-frame clones, though not all of them. The top ten clones hold 2.5% to 4% of a sample with fewer than 80,000 clones, 81% of them seen once. Stated time point: pretreatment peripheral blood. Here the sequenced sample was PBMCs, taken around atezolizumab (anti-PD-L1) treatment. The receptors derive from a man aged 65 to 79 with urothelial cancer.

This chain connects TRBV10-3 to TRBJ2-5; TRBD2 agrees at 7 bases. The germline CDR1 and CDR2 sequences are ENHRY and SYGVKD. Germline trimming cut 3 bases from V and 5 bases from J; bases unmatched to any gene: 12. The CDR3 length is 16 residues. The CDR3, as DNA: TGTGCCATCAGTGACGCCCGCCAGCGGGGAGCGGAGACCCAGTACTTC. Translated, it gives CAISDARQRGAETQYF.

The J gene is TRBJ1-2, the V gene TRBV9; D call uncertain. Germline CDR1 is SGDLS and CDR2 is YYNGEE. The CDR3 runs 14 residues. Trimming cost V 0 bases and J 4 bases, with 10 bases left between them. The CDR3 here is CASSVDGRGYGYTF. The CDR3 coding sequence is TGTGCCAGCAGCGTAGACGGCAGAGGCTATGGCTACACCTTC.

The V gene is TRBV27, the J gene TRBJ2-7; TRBD1 agrees at 10 bases. Germline CDR1 and CDR2: MNHEY and SMNVEV (reference sequence). CDR3 size: 17 residues. J gave up 5 bases and V 3 bases, and 13 bases lay outside the gene matches. DNA of the CDR3: TGTGCCAGCAGTTTCCTAGGGCCCCGGGACAGGGGCCACGAGCAGTACTTC. Protein sequence: CASSFLGPRDRGHEQYF.

The J gene is TRBJ1-1, the V gene TRBV7-2, with a tentative D call TRBD1 (6 bases). The V gene lost 5 bases and the J gene lost 3 bases, with 13 bases spanning the gap. The CDR3 covers 14 residues. Germline V gene sequence: CDR1 SGHTA, CDR2 FQGNSA. CDR3 loop: CASSRPDSYTEAFF. The CDR3 nucleotides read TGTGCCAGCAGCCGACCGGACAGTTACACTGAAGCTTTCTTT.

This clone was detected a few times. The rearrangement uses TRBV4-1 and TRBJ1-5, with D perhaps TRBD1 (5 bases). The ends were cut back, 3 bases at V and 2 bases at J, with 20 bases in the middle. This CDR3 is 18 amino acids long. The germline gives CDR1 MGHRA, CDR2 YSYEKL. DNA of the CDR3: TGCGCCAGCAGCCATTTGGTGGAGGAGGGCAGGGGCAATCAGCCCCAGCATTTT. The encoded protein is CASSHLVEEGRGNQPQHF.

The CDR3 sequence is CASGPGAGRRPFTYEQYF. The DNA of the CDR3 is TGTGCCAGCGGTCCCGGGGCAGGGAGGCGCCCGTTTACTTACGAGCAGTACTTC. The J gene is TRBJ2-7, the V gene TRBV27, with D perhaps matching TRBD2 (6 bases). The V and J ends lost 8 bases and 4 bases respectively, with 30 bases between them. Germline-derived CDR1 and CDR2 are MNHEY and SMNVEV (reference sequence). There are 18 residues in the CDR3.

This clone occurred once. The gene calls are TRBV12-5 and TRBJ2-2; 9 nucleotides agree with TRBD1. Germline CDR1 and CDR2: LGHNT and FRNRAP. The CDR3 is made up of 15 amino acids. V trimming: 5 bases; J trimming: 5 bases; junction bases outside the gene matches: 6. CDR3 residues: CASGPGQGWTGELFF. Written as DNA, the CDR3 is TGTGCTAGTGGTCCGGGACAGGGATGGACCGGGGAGCTGTTTTTT.

DNA for the CDR3: TGTGCCAGCAGGGCGGGACAGGGGGTAAACTATGGCTACACCTTC. Its protein is CASRAGQGVNYGYTF. The chain couples TRBV2 to TRBJ1-2, with 11 bases matching TRBD1. Germline V lookup: CDR1 SNHLY, CDR2 FYNNEI. J was trimmed by 2 bases and V by 6 bases; bases with no gene match: 5. The CDR3 length is 15 residues.

This clone has only a few counts. The chain couples TRBV18 to TRBJ2-5, with D tentatively TRBD2 (5 bases). Germline V gene lookup returns CDR1 KGHSH and CDR2 LQKENI. The CDR3 has 12 residues. Trimming pared 2 bases from V and 14 bases from J, leaving 15 bases between. CDR3 in amino acids: CASSPSGEDAYF. The CDR3, as DNA: TGTGCCAGCTCACCAAGCGGCGAGGATGCTTACTTC. The full variable domain, its missing parts supplied by reference TRBV18 and TRBJ2-5, is NAGVMQNPRHLVRRRGQEARLRCSPMKGHSHVYWYRQLPEEGLKFMVYLQKENIIDESGMPKERFSAEFPKEGPSILRIQQVVRGDSAAYFCASSPSGEDAYFGPGTRLLVL.

The CDR3 is CASGAGVGYNEQFF. CDR3 coding DNA: TGTGCCAGCGGGGCGGGAGTAGGTTACAATGAGCAGTTCTTC. The chain links TRBV6-6 to TRBJ2-1; 7 nucleotides line up with TRBD2. This CDR3 is built from 14 residues. The V segment lost 8 bases and the J segment 4 bases; nucleotides outside the gene matches: 8. The germline V gene has CDR1 MNHNY and CDR2 SVGAGI (reference sequence).